This passage covers 22 T cell receptor beta chains from one sample sequenced in a study of shared clonotypes between healthy human individuals. Naive CD8 isolation took CD45RO-negative cells positively selected for CCR7 and excluded terminally differentiated effector memory CD45RA+ cells. This table comes from immunoSEQ multiplex PCR, and its TCRdb copy is limited to in-frame clones, with some not included. The profile shows around 2.1 million clones, 85% to 95% of them singletons. The sample consisted of naive CD8+ T cells from PBMCs. The origin of the receptors is a man aged 18 to 30 in good health. Some clones in this sample may be carry-over from other donors' samples.

There are a few counts of this clone. Written as DNA, the CDR3 is TGTGCCAGCAGTCACGACAGGGAAGCTTTCTTT. Translated, it gives CASSHDREAFF. The rearrangement links TRBV6-7 to TRBJ1-1; possible D gene TRBD1, 6 bases. TRBV6-7 counts as an open reading frame of uncertain function. V lost 5 bases to trimming and J lost 8 bases, with 9 bases between them. The CDR3 is 11 amino acids.

The rearrangement uses TRBV9 and TRBJ1-2; D unresolved. In germline, CDR1 is SGDLS, CDR2 YYNGEE. V lost 4 bases to trimming and J lost 0 bases, with 13 bases between them. This CDR3 has 15 amino acids. The CDR3 spells CASSMLDGTNYGYTF. The CDR3, as DNA: TGTGCCAGCAGCATGCTGGACGGCACTAACTATGGCTACACCTTC.

The table lists this clone with a few counts. Other DNA sequences in the same sample also yield this CDR3. The rearrangement joins TRBV28 to TRBJ2-5; D not certain. Trimming pared 5 bases from V and 5 bases from J, leaving 9 bases between. This CDR3 is 12 amino acids long. Germline CDR1 and CDR2: MDHEN and SYDVKM. The CDR3 sequence: CASSLGTETQYF. The CDR3 DNA is TGTGCCAGCAGTCTGGGTACGGAGACCCAGTACTTC. Based on the CDR3 plus reference TRBV28 and TRBJ2-5, the full variable domain is DVKVTQSSRYLVKRTGEKVFLECVQDMDHENMFWYRQDPGLGLRLIYFSYDVKMKEKGDIPEGYSVSREKKERFSLILESASTNQTSMYLCASSLGTETQYFGPGTRLLVL.

This clone came up a few times. CDR3 region: CASSLLAGGNEQFF. The CDR3 nucleotides are TGTGCCAGCAGTTTACTAGCGGGAGGCAATGAGCAGTTCTTC. J is TRBJ2-1 and V is TRBV27, with 11 positions matching TRBD2. The CDR3 covers 14 residues. Germline CDR1 MNHEY, CDR2 SMNVEV (reference sequence). Unmatched junction bases numbered 0, after V lost 2 bases and J lost 6 bases.

This sequence joins TRBV10-3 and TRBJ1-4; D is possibly TRBD1 (6 bases). This CDR3 spans 16 amino acids. Germline V CDR1 and CDR2: ENHRY, SYGVKD. The germline V and J ends were trimmed by 3 bases and 3 bases, with 14 bases remaining between them. CDR3 bases: TGTGCCATCAGTGAAGTCGGGGACATATCTAATGAAAAACTGTTTTTT. It yields the protein CAISEVGDISNEKLFF.

The chain is built from TRBV29-1 and TRBJ2-7; 14 bases fit TRBD2. The germline V gene has CDR1 SQVTM and CDR2 ANQGSEA. Trimming removed 4 bases from V and 5 bases from J; junction bases left unmatched: 7. The CDR3 is made up of 15 amino acids. The CDR3 reads CSVAGTSGSWDEQYF. CDR3 sequence (DNA): TGCAGCGTTGCCGGGACTAGCGGGAGTTGGGACGAGCAGTACTTC.

The J gene is TRBJ1-5, the V gene TRBV12-1; the table's D call, TRBD1, was not checked against the DNA. TRBV12-1 is annotated as a pseudogene. CDR3 length: 15 amino acids. CDR3 DNA sequence: TGTGCCAGCAGCTTACTACAGGGTTGCGATCAGCCCCAGCATTTT. Translated, it gives CASSLLQGCDQPQHF.

Comments on this clone: Distinct nucleotide sequences in the sample also encode this CDR3. In DNA, the CDR3 is TGTGCCAGCAGCGTGGGGGGACAGGGATCCTACGAGCAGTACTTC. Translation gives CASSVGGQGSYEQYF. V usage is TRBV9 and J usage is TRBJ2-7; 9 nucleotides agree with TRBD1. The CDR3 extends over 15 amino acids. CDR1 is SGDLS and CDR2 is YYNGEE in the germline V gene. The junction had 4 bases not matched to a gene; V was cut back by 2 bases and J by 1 base.

This clone has just one count. The chain joins TRBV29-1 to TRBJ2-7; a weak D match, TRBD2 (6 bases). CDR3 length: 14 residues. Germline V CDR1 and CDR2: SQVTM, ANQGSEA. The V and J ends lost 3 bases and 7 bases respectively, with 19 bases between them. CDR3 in DNA: TGCAGCGTTGAGTTAGAGGGCCCGGGGAGGGAGCAGTACTTC. Translated: CSVELEGPGREQYF.

The genes are TRBV19 and TRBJ1-2; the match to TRBD1 covers 9 bases. Germline CDR1 is LNHDA and CDR2 is SQIVND (reference sequence). Losses at the gene ends were 6 bases for V and 5 bases for J; bases not matched to a gene: 7. This CDR3 has 14 residues. The CDR3 spells CASRYRGQLYGYTF. As DNA, the CDR3 is TGTGCCAGTAGGTACAGGGGGCAATTATATGGCTACACCTTC.

A word on this clone: The same CDR3 also results from other DNA sequences found in this sample. V is TRBV9 and J is TRBJ2-3; D call uncertain. V dropped 1 base and J dropped 5 bases, with 14 bases sitting between them. This CDR3 spans 15 amino acids. Germline V gene data show CDR1 as SGDLS and CDR2 as YYNGEE. The CDR3 nucleotides are TGTGCCAGCAGCGTATTCGGCTACTCGCAAGATACGCAGTATTTT. Protein sequence: CASSVFGYSQDTQYF.

The rearrangement links TRBV7-9 to TRBJ2-7; D ambiguous. This CDR3 has 12 amino acids. Germline CDR1 SEHNR, CDR2 FQNEAQ (reference sequence). The CDR3 nucleotides are TGTCCCGGCCCGAGACATTCCTACGAGCAGTACTTC. Translation: CPGPRHSYEQYF. Full variable domain (rest looked up from reference TRBV7-9 and TRBJ2-7): DTGVSQNPRHKITKRGQNVTFRCDPISEHNRLYWYRQTLGQGPEFLTYFQNEAQLEKSRLLSDRFSAERPKGSFSTLEIQRTEQGDSAMYLCPGPRHSYEQYFGPGTRLTVT.

The chain recombines TRBV9 with TRBJ2-4, with a tentative D call TRBD1 (7 bases). CDR3 length equals 18 residues. With 3 bases removed from V and 2 bases from J, the gap between germline ends came to 21 bases. The germline V gene has CDR1 SGDLS and CDR2 YYNGEE. The CDR3 sequence is CASSAQGGQGRPKNIQYF. CDR3 DNA sequence: TGTGCCAGCAGCGCCCAGGGGGGTCAAGGCAGACCCAAAAACATTCAGTACTTC.

The chain has TRBV15 and TRBJ2-6; TRBD2 might be the D (7 bases). CDR3 length: 16 residues. Germline CDR1 reads LNHNV; CDR2 reads YYDKDF (reference sequence). V was shortened by 3 bases and J by 3 bases, with 12 bases between the two germline ends. CDR3 loop: CATSSRAGHGANVLTF. In DNA, the CDR3 is TGTGCCACCAGCAGCCGAGCGGGACATGGGGCCAACGTCCTGACTTTC.

The chain recombines TRBV5-1 with TRBJ2-1, with TRBD1 matching over 9 bases. CDR1 is SGHRS and CDR2 is YFSETQ in the germline V gene. The CDR3 covers 15 residues. The trim removed 3 bases at V and 7 bases at J, leaving 8 bases unmatched. The CDR3 reads CASSSHRGRVNEQFF. CDR3 nucleotide sequence: TGCGCCAGCAGCTCCCACAGGGGGCGAGTTAATGAGCAGTTCTTC.

This chain connects TRBV28 to TRBJ1-1; D uncertain. V lost 7 bases and J 7 bases, leaving 19 bases between the germline ends. The CDR3 is 14 residues long. CDR1 and CDR2 from the germline V gene are MDHEN and SYDVKM. The CDR3 bases are TGTGCCAGCACCCCGGGAGGAGGGCGTTTTGAAGCTTTCTTT. Protein: CASTPGGGRFEAFF.

V and J are TRBV25-1 and TRBJ1-2; no definite D call. In germline, CDR1 is MGHDK, CDR2 SYGVNS. The CDR3 consists of 14 residues. The V end was cut by 3 bases, the J end by 3 bases, with 11 bases between. Here the CDR3 reads CASSEAGPYYGYTF. The CDR3 coding sequence is TGTGCCAGCAGTGAGGCTGGGCCTTACTATGGCTACACCTTC.

About this clone itself: The same CDR3 also results from other DNA sequences found in this sample. The chain is built from TRBV28 and TRBJ1-1; 7 nucleotides agree with TRBD1. Germline V lookup: CDR1 MDHEN, CDR2 SYDVKM. The CDR3 contains 13 residues. V lost 6 bases and J lost 4; bases outside the gene matches: 5. CDR3 amino acids: CASSLGGGTEAFF. CDR3 sequence (DNA): TGTGCCAGCAGCCTAGGGGGCGGCACTGAAGCTTTCTTT.

A word on this clone: This sample includes further DNA sequences coding for the same CDR3. This chain uses TRBV6-5 with TRBJ2-7; D gene ambiguous. Trimming removed 0 bases from V and 0 bases from J, with 12 bases in between. The CDR3 covers 16 residues. From germline, CDR1 is MNHEY and CDR2 SVGAGI. The CDR3 sequence is CASSYSIGLSSYEQYF. CDR3 sequence (DNA): TGTGCCAGCAGTTACTCGATCGGTCTCTCCTCCTACGAGCAGTACTTC.

The chain carries TRBV27 and TRBJ2-1, with 11 bases that match TRBD2. After removal of 2 bases from V and 4 bases from J, the junction contained 4 bases not matched to a gene. The CDR3 runs 16 residues. Germline V lookup: CDR1 MNHEY, CDR2 SMNVEV (reference sequence). In DNA, the CDR3 is TGTGCCAGCAGTTTAAGGGGACTAGCGGCTTACAATGAGCAGTTCTTC. Protein product: CASSLRGLAAYNEQFF.

The chain combines TRBV30 with TRBJ2-5; TRBD2 agrees at 9 bases. CDR1 GTSNPN and CDR2 SVGIG come from the germline V gene (reference sequence). V lost 3 bases, J lost 0 bases, and 5 bases stayed unmatched. CDR3 length: 15 amino acids. CDR3 sequence (DNA): TGTGCCTGGAGGAGAACTAGCGGGTACCAAGAGACCCAGTACTTC. It specifies CAWRRTSGYQETQYF.

In DNA, the CDR3 is TGTGCCAGCAGCGCTAAGGGGACAGGGATACCCTACGAGCAGTACTTC. This encodes CASSAKGTGIPYEQYF. The chain carries TRBV9 and TRBJ2-7; TRBD1 matches 9 bases. The CDR3 loop spans 16 amino acids. Germline CDR1 is SGDLS and CDR2 is YYNGEE. The J segment lost 2 bases and the V segment lost 3 bases, leaving 9 bases of the junction unmatched.